This TCR beta chain stems from a study of T cells after yellow fever vaccination. Study-level points and caveats: FACS-sorted repertoires could contain abundant clonotypes contaminating from the bulk population. Subsequent to the booster, the majority of primary-vaccination clones reappeared (approximately 95% CD4, 88% CD8).

The germline V and J ends were trimmed by 2 bases and 1 base, with 6 bases remaining between them. Germline assignment: CDR1 SGHRS and CDR2 YFSETQ. The CDR3 contains 13 residues. They built TCR cDNA with 5'RACE template switching, a step that put in a universal primer site and UMIs. One entry per CDR3 protein results from TCRdb running MiXCR on the 5' RACE reads. The data contain 400,000 or so distinct CDR3 sequences, 18% of them singletons. Of note for this clonotype: Antigen specificity is unknown.

This sequence originates from a man younger than 30 who received the YFV17D yellow fever vaccine. The sample was PBMCs, taken before the yellow fever booster vaccination. This sequence joins TRBV5-1 and TRBJ2-5; no firm D call. CDR3 DNA: TGCGCCAGCAGCTTTTGCGTCCAAGAGACCCAGTACTTC. It translates to CASSFCVQETQYF.